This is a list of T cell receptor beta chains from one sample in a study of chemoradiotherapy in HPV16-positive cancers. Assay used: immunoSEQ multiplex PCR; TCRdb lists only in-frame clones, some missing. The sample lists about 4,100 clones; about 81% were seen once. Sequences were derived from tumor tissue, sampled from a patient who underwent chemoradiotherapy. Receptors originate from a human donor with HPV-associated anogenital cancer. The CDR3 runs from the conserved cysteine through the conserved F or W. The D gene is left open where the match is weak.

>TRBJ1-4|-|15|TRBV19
CASSPQTAGFEKLFF
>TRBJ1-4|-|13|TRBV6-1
CASSYTTNEKLFF
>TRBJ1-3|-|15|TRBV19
CASTSMGSRGNTIYF
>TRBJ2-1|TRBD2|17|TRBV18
CASSPLPGTSGYNEQFF
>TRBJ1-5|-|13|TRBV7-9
CASSLRRDQPQHF
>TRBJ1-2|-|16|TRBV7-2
CASSSGGGRANYGYTF
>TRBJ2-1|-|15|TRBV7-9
CASSLKGGSYNEQFF
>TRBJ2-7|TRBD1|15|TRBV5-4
CASSSRDRGRDEQYF
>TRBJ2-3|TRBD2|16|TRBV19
CASSMAGGRPSDTQYF
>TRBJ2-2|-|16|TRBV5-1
CASSLEGTANTGELFF
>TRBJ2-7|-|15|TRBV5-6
CASSLRAGGWREQYF
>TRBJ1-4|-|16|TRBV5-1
CASSLGTEIFNEKLFF
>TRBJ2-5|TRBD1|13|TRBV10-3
CAISYRGDETQYF
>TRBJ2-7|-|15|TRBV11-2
CASSLRGGHSYEQYF
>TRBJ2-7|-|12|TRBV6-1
CAASSVRGEQYF
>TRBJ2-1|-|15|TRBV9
CASSVGGGLNNEQFF
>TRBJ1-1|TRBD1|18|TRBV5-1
CASSLNSGGAGARTEAFF